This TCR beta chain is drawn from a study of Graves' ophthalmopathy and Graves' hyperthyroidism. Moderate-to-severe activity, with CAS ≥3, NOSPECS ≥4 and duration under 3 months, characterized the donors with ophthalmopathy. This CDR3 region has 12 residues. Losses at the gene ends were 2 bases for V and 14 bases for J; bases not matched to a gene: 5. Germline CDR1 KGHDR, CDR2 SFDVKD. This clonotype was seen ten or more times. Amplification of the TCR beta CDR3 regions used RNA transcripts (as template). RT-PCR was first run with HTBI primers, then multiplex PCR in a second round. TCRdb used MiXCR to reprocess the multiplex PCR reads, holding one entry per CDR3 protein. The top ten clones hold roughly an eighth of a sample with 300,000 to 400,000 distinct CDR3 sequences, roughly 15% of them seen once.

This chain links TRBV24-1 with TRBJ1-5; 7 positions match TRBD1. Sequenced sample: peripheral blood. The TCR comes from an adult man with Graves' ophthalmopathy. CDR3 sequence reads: CATSDWTGLEHF. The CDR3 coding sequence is TGTGCCACCAGTGATTGGACAGGCCTTGAGCATTTT.